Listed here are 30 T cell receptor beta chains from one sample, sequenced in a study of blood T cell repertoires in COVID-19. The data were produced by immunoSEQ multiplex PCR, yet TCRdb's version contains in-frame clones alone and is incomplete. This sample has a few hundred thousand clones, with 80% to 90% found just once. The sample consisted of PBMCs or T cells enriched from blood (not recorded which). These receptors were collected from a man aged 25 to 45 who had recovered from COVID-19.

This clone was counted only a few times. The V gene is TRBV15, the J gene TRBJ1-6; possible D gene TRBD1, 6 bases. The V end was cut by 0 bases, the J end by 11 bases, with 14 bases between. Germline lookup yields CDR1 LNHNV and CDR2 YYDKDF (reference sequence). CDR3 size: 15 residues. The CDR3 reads CATSRDRKGGAPLHF. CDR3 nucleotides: TGTGCCACCAGCAGAGATCGAAAGGGGGGGGCACCCCTCCACTTT.

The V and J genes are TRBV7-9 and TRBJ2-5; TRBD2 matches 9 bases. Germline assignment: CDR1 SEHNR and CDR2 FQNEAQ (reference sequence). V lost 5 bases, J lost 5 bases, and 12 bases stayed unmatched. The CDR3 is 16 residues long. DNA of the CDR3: TGTGCCAGCAGCGATTCGACTAGCGGAAATCGGGAGACCCAGTACTTC. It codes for CASSDSTSGNRETQYF.

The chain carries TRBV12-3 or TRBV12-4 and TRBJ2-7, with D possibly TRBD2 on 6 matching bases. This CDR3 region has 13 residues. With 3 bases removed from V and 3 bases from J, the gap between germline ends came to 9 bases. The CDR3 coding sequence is TGTGCCAGCAGTTTTTTGGAGGGCTACGAGCAGTACTTC. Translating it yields CASSFLEGYEQYF.

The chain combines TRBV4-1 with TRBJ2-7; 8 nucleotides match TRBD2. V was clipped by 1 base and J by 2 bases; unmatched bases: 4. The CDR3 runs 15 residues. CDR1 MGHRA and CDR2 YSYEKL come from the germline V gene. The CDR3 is CASSQVVAGTYEQYF. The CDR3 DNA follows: TGCGCCAGCAGCCAAGTCGTAGCGGGAACCTACGAGCAGTACTTC.

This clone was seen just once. In nucleotides, the CDR3 is TGCGCCAGCAACCACGGGACAGCCAACACCGGGGAGCTGTTTTTT. As protein: CASNHGTANTGELFF. The chain uses TRBV5-1 and TRBJ2-2, with 7 bases fitting TRBD1. Germline CDR1 and CDR2: SGHRS and YFSETQ. This CDR3 spans 15 amino acids. Trimming at V came to 6 bases and at J to 2 bases, leaving 7 bases not matched to a gene.

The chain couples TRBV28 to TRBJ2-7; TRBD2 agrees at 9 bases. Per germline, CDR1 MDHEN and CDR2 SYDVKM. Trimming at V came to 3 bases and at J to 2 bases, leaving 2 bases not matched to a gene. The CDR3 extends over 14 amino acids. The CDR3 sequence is CASSLGTSTYEQYF. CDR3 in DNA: TGTGCCAGCAGTTTGGGGACTAGCACCTACGAGCAGTACTTC. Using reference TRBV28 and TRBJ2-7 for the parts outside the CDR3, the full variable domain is DVKVTQSSRYLVKRTGEKVFLECVQDMDHENMFWYRQDPGLGLRLIYFSYDVKMKEKGDIPEGYSVSREKKERFSLILESASTNQTSMYLCASSLGTSTYEQYFGPGTRLTVT.

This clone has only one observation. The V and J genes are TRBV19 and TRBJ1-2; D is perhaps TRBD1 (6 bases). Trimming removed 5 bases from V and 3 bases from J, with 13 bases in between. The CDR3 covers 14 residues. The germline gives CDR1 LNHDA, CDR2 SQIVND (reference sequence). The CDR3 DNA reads TGTGCCAGTAGTTCCCGACAGGCCGACTATGGCTACACCTTC. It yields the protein CASSSRQADYGYTF.

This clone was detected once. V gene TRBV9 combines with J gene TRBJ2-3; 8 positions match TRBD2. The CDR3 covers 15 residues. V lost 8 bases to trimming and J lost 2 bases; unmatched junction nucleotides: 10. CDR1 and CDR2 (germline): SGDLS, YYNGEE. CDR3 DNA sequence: TGTGCCAGTCGGGGGGGCAGCTCCAACACAGATACGCAGTATTTT. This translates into CASRGGSSNTDTQYF.

This chain's CDR3 is CASSQADGYGYTF. The CDR3 DNA reads TGTGCCAGCAGCCAAGCAGACGGGTATGGCTACACCTTC. The rearrangement links TRBV14 to TRBJ1-2; D gene unclear. Trimming stripped 1 base from V and 5 bases from J, with 8 bases between. Germline V gene data show CDR1 as SGHDN and CDR2 as FVKESK. The CDR3 sequence is 13 residues long.

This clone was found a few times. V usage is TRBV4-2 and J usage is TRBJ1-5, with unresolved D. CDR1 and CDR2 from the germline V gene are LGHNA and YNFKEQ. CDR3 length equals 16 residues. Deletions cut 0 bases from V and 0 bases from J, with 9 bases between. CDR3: CASSQEVADSNQPQHF. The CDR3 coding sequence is TGTGCCAGCAGCCAAGAGGTGGCGGATAGCAATCAGCCCCAGCATTTT.

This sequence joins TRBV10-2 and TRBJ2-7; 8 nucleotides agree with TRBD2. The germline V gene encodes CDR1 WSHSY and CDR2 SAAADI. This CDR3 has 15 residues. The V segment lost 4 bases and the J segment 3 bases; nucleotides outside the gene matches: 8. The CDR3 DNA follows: TGCGCCAGCAGTGTAGCCGCGGGAGGTCTCTACGAGCAGTACTTC. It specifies CASSVAAGGLYEQYF.

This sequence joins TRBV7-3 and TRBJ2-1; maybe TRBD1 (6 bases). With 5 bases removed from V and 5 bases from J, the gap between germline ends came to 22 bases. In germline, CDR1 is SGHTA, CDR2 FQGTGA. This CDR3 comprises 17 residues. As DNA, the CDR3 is TGTGCCAGCAGCCCCACTAGGGGGTTTGCCATAAACAATGAGCAGTTCTTC. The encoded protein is CASSPTRGFAINNEQFF.

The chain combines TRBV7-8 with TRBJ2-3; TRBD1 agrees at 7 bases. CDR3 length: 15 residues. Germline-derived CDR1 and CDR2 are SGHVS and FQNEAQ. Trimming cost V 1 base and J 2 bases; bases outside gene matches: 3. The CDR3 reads CASSLVGGYTDTQYF. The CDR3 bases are TGTGCCAGCAGCTTAGTAGGGGGCTACACAGATACGCAGTATTTT.

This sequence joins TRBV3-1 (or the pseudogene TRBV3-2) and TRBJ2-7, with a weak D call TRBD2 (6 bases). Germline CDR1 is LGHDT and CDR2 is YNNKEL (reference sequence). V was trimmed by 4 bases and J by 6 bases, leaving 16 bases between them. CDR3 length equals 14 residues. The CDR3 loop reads CASSLATLASEQYF. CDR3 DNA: TGTGCCAGCAGCCTCGCCACCCTAGCGAGCGAGCAGTACTTC.

CDR3: CASSPTRVQETQYF. The CDR3 DNA follows: TGTGCCAGCAGCCCTACCAGGGTCCAAGAGACCCAGTACTTC. V and J are TRBV11-2 and TRBJ2-5; TRBD1 is a possible D gene (5 bases). Germline lookup yields CDR1 SGHAT and CDR2 FQNNGV. Deletions cut 5 bases from V and 1 base from J, with 11 bases between. CDR3 size: 14 residues. Complete variable domain (other parts from reference TRBV11-2 and TRBJ2-5): EAGVAQSPRYKIIEKRQSVAFWCNPISGHATLYWYQQILGQGPKLLIQFQNNGVVDDSQLPKDRFSAERLKGVDSTLKIQPAKLEDSAVYLCASSPTRVQETQYFGPGTRLLVL.

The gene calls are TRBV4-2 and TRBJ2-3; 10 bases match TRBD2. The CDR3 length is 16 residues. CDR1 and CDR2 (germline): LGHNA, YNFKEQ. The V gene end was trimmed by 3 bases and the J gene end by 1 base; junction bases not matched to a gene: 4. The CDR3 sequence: CASSHFGTSGTDTQYF. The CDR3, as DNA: TGTGCCAGCAGCCACTTTGGGACTAGCGGCACAGATACGCAGTATTTT.

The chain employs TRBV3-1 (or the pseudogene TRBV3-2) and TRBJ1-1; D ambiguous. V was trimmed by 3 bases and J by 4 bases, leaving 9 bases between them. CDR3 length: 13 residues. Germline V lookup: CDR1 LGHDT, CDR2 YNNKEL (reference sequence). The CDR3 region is CASSQNLITEAFF. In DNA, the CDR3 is TGTGCCAGCAGCCAGAACCTAATCACTGAAGCTTTCTTT.

The CDR3 DNA reads TGTGCCAGCAGCTTGACAGCGGGGTTATCCAATGAGCAGTTCTTC. Residues: CASSLTAGLSNEQFF. This chain joins TRBV5-4 and TRBJ2-1; TRBD2 matches 7 bases. The CDR3 is 15 residues long. Germline values: CDR1 SGHNT, CDR2 YYREEE (reference sequence). The V segment lost 1 base and the J segment 6 bases; nucleotides outside the gene matches: 7.

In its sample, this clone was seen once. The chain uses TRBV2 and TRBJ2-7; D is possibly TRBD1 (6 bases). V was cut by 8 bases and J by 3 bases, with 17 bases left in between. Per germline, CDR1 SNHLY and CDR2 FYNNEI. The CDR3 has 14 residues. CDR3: CASHGLTGRYEQYF. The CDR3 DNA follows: TGTGCCAGCCATGGATTGACAGGCCGCTACGAGCAGTACTTC.

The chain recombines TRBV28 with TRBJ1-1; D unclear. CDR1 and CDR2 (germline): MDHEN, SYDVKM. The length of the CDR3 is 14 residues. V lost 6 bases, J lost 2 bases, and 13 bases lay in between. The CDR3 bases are TGTGCCAGCAGAACGGGAGGGTTCAACACTGAAGCTTTCTTT. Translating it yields CASRTGGFNTEAFF.

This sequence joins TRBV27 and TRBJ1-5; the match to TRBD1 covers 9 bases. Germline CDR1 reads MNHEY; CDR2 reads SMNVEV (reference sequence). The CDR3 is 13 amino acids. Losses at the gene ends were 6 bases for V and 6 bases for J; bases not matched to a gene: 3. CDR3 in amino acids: CASRKQGAQPQHF. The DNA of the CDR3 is TGTGCCAGCAGGAAACAGGGGGCTCAGCCCCAGCATTTT.

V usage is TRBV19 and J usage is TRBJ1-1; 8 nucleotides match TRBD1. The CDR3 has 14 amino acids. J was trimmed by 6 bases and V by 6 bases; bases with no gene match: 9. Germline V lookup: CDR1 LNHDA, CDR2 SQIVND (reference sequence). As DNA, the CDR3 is TGTGCCAGTAGAAGACAGGGGCTTAAGGCTGAAGCTTTCTTT. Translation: CASRRQGLKAEAFF. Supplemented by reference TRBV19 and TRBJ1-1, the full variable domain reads DGGITQSPKYLFRKEGQNVTLSCEQNLNHDAMYWYRQDPGQGLRLIYYSQIVNDFQKGDIAEGYSVSREKKESFPLTVTSAQKNPTAFYLCASRRQGLKAEAFFGQGTRLTVV.

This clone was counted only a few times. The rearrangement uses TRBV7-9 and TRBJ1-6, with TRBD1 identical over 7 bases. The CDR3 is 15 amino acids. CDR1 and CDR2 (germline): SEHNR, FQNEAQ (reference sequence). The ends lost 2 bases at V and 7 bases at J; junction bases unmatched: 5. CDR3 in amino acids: CASSLTGDGNSPLHF. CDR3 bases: TGTGCCAGCAGCTTAACAGGGGATGGGAATTCACCCCTCCACTTT.

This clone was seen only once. The DNA for the CDR3 is TGTGCCAGCAGCTACCTTAAGAAGACAGGGGGGAACACTGAAGCTTTCTTT. Encoded protein: CASSYLKKTGGNTEAFF. The chain links TRBV27 to TRBJ1-1; TRBD1 matches at 9 bases. The length of the CDR3 is 17 residues. Looked up from germline, CDR1 is MNHEY and CDR2 is SMNVEV (reference sequence). Germline trimming cut 6 bases from V and 1 base from J; bases unmatched to any gene: 12.

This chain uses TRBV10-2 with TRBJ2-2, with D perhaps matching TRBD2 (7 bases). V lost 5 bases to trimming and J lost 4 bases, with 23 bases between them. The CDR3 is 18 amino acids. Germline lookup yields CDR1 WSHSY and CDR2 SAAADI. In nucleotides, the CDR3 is TGCGCCAGCAGTACTCTGAGAGGGGGGGATTGGGGCACCGGGGAGCTGTTTTTT. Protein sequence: CASSTLRGGDWGTGELFF.

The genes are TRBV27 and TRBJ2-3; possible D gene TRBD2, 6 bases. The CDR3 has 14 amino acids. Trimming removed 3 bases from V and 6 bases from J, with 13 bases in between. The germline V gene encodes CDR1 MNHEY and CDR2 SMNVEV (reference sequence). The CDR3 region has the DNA TGTGCCAGCAGTTTCACGGGAGATGGGGATACGCAGTATTTT. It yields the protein CASSFTGDGDTQYF.

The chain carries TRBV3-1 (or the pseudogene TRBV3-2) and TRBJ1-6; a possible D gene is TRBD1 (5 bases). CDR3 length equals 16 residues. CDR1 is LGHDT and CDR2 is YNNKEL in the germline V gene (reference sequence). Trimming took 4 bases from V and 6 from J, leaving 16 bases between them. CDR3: CASSPYGFRANSPLHF. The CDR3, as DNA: TGTGCCAGCAGCCCGTACGGTTTCAGGGCTAATTCACCCCTCCACTTT.

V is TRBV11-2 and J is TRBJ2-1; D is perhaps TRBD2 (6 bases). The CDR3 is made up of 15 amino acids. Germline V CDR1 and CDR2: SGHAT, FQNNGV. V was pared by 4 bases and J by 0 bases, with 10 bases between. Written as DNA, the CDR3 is TGTGCCAGCAGCTCAAGGACTATCTCCTACAATGAGCAGTTCTTC. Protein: CASSSRTISYNEQFF.

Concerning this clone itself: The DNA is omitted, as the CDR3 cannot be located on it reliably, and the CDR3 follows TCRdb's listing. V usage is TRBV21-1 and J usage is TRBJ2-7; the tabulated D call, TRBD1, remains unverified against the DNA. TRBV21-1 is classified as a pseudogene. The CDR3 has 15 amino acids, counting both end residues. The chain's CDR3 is CASSKVATGSDEQYF.

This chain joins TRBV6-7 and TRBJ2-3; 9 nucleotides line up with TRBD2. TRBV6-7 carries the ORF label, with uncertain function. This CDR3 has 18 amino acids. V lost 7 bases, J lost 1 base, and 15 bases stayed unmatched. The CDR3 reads CASTNPTRTSARTDTQYF. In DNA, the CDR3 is TGTGCCAGCACCAACCCCACCAGGACTAGCGCCCGCACAGATACGCAGTATTTT.